This TCR beta chain was retrieved from a study of blood T cell repertoires in COVID-19. The table came from immunoSEQ multiplex PCR; TCRdb's copy has only in-frame clones and leaves some out. In the table there are 250,000 to 350,000 clones, roughly 90% of which are singletons. Sequencing was performed on peripheral blood. This receptor was identified in a woman in her twenties or thirties with COVID-19, enrolled during active disease.

The CDR3 DNA is TGTGCCAGCAGCAGGGACTCCATCTACGAGCAGTACTTC. Its translation: CASSRDSIYEQYF. The chain employs TRBV2 and TRBJ2-7; possible D gene TRBD2, 6 bases. The germline V and J ends were trimmed by 6 bases and 3 bases, with 12 bases remaining between them. The CDR3 spans 13 residues. Per the germline V gene, CDR1 is SNHLY and CDR2 is FYNNEI.